This T cell receptor beta chain was identified during a study of relationships among human T cell subsets. Anti-CD25 beads selected CD4+CD25+ regulatory T cells from positively selected CD4+ cells. CDR1 is LNHDA, CDR2 SQIVND, per germline (reference sequence). V was cut by 2 bases and J by 0 bases, with 0 bases left in between. The CDR3 covers 12 residues. TCR alpha and beta CDR3s were amplified from mRNA by semiquantitative ARM-PCR. ARM-PCR used tagged nested gene-specific primers, then communal superprimers for exponential amplification. Nested primers were removed by exonuclease before the second PCR round. TCRdb independently ran MiXCR on the multiplex PCR reads; one entry per CDR3 protein. The sample lists roughly 15,000 distinct CDR3 sequences, about 55% occurring once.

The receptor was derived from a man in his forties in good health. The sequencing sample was made of Tregs sorted from blood. This chain connects TRBV19 to TRBJ2-3; D not certain. The CDR3 DNA reads as TGTGCCAGTAGTATAAGCACAGATACGCAGTATTTT. Translating gives CASSISTDTQYF.